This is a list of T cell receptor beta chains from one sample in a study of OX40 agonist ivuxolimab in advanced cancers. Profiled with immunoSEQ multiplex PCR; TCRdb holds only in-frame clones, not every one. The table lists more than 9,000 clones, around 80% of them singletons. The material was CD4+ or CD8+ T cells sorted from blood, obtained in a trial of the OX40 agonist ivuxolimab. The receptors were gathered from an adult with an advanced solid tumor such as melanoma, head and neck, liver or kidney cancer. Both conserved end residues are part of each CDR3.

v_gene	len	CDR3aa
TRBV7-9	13	CASSKPGGEKLFF
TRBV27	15	CASSLMGQTGSPLHF
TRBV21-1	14	CASFRDRVSQPQHF
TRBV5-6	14	CASSLGVRVNEQFF
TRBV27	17	CASSLSGQGAPYNEQFF
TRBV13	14	CASSLRDSNYGYTF
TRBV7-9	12	CASSSGPYGYTF
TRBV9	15	CASSVEGGGPDTQYF
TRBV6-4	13	CASSDGQAGRLFF
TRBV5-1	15	CASSLGGTAYNEQFF
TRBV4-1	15	CASSQVQGAGYEQYF
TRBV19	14	CASSKPTTNEKLFF
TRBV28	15	CASRRYRGGIQPQHF
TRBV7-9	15	CASRGQGGDTGELFF
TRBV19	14	CASSMGGSSYEQYF
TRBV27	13	CASSLLSTDTQYF
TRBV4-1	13	CASSQASTDTQYF
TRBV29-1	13	CSVCRGGTDTQYF
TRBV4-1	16	CASSPTSEIHSYEQYF
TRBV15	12	CATSREEDGYTF
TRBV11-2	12	CASSSEYNEQFF
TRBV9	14	CASSVGREVDEQFF
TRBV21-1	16	CASSKEGAGGCETQYF
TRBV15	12	CATGVANTEAFF
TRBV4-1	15	CASSQEWGGSYEQYF
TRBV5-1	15	CASSLSGGSYNEQFF
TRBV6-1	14	CASSDRVGTDTQYF
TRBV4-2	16	CASSQGGDSGANVLTF
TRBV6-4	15	CASSESAAGGNGYTF
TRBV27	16	CASSFLRDRVHYEQYF
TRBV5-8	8	CAGYEQYF
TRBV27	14	CASGRVGPSGELFF
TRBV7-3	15	CASSPYPATGNEQFF
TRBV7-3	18	CASSLSTSGSRGTGELFF
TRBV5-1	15	CASSLEAFLTDTQYF
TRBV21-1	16	CASSKDSGGMNGELFF
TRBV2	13	CASSQTTGIEQYF
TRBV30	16	CAWTGSGTGANTEAFF
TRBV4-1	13	CASSQAEDATQYF
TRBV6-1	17	CATSDGLAGAWANVLTF
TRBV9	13	CASSEGFSNEQFF
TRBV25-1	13	CASSNTGIYGYTF
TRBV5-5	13	CASSLFLSDTQYF
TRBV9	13	CASSIGGGSEQFF
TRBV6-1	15	CASSLTSGGADEQYF
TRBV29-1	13	CSVEGSGIYGYTF
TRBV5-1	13	CASSSPGLLEQYF
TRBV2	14	CASSPVGGNTEAFF
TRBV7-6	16	CASSLAQGTSNQPQHF
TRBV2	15	CASSVKRDRIGELFF
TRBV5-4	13	CASSWGDPEGAFF
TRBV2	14	CATRAVLMNTEAFF